This T cell receptor (beta chain) came from a study of T cell responses to AZD1222 COVID-19 vaccine. Produced via immunoSEQ multiplex PCR; TCRdb's table is partial and in-frame only. The table includes 97,000 or so clones, 85% to 90% detected once. The CDR3 runs 15 residues. J gave up 1 base and V 6 bases, and 4 bases lay outside the gene matches. CDR1 LGHDT and CDR2 YNNKEL come from the germline V gene (reference sequence). The receptor comes from an adult in good health. The chain carries TRBV3-1 (or the pseudogene TRBV3-2) and TRBJ2-2; TRBD1 agrees at 8 bases. The sample in question was peripheral blood, obtained on day 0 of AZD1222 vaccination. CDR3 in amino acids: CASSRQGMNTGELFF. DNA of the CDR3: TGTGCCAGCAGTCGACAGGGGATGAACACCGGGGAGCTGTTTTTT.